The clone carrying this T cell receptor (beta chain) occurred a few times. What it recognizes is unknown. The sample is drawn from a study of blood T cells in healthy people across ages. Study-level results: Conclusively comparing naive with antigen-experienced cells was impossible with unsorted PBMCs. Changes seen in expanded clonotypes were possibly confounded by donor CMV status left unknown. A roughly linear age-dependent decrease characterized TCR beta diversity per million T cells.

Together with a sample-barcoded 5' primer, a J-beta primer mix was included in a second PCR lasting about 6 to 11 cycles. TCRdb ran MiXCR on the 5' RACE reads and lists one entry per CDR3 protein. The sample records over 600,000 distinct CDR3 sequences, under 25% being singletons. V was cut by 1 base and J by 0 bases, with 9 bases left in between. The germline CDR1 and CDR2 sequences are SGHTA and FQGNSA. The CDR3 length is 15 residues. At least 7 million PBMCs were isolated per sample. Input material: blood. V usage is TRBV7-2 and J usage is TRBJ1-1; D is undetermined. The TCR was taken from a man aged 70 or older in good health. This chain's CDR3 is CASSLGREMNTEAFF. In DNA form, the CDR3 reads TGTGCCAGCAGCTTAGGACGGGAAATGAACACTGAAGCTTTCTTT.